Following are 16 T cell receptor beta chains from one sample sequenced in a study of cytomegalovirus exposure and HLA in healthy donors. The study ran its PCR with 60 Vbeta and 13 Jbeta primers. Measured with immunoSEQ multiplex PCR; TCRdb has only the in-frame clones, and not every one. The sample lists nearly 110,000 clones; 73% were seen once. Sequenced: PBMCs. Receptors were obtained from a man aged 25 to 40 in good health and CMV-seronegative.

V usage is TRBV4-1 and J usage is TRBJ1-1; 7 bases fit TRBD1. The CDR3 has 16 amino acids. V lost 4 bases to trimming and J lost 1 base; unmatched junction nucleotides: 9. Germline V lookup: CDR1 MGHRA, CDR2 YSYEKL. CDR3 DNA: TGCGCCAGCAGCCCCCAATCACGGACAGGGAACACTGAAGCTTTCTTT. As protein: CASSPQSRTGNTEAFF.

The rearrangement uses TRBV5-1 and TRBJ1-3; 7 nucleotides line up with TRBD1. The CDR3 contains 16 residues. Per germline, CDR1 SGHRS and CDR2 YFSETQ. Trimming took 4 bases from V and 0 from J; bases not matched to a gene: 7. The CDR3 loop is CASSQGQFSSGNTIYF. The CDR3 bases are TGCGCCAGCAGCCAGGGACAGTTCTCCTCTGGAAACACCATATATTTT.

The chain has TRBV14 and TRBJ1-1; D is undetermined. The germline gives CDR1 SGHDN, CDR2 FVKESK. V lost 2 bases and J 10 bases, leaving 11 bases between the germline ends. There are 12 residues in the CDR3. The CDR3 loop reads CASSQRTRVAFF. The DNA for the CDR3 is TGTGCCAGCAGCCAAAGGACTCGGGTAGCTTTCTTT.

The chain couples TRBV29-1 to TRBJ2-4; 10 nucleotides line up with TRBD1. V shed 7 bases and J 6 bases; nucleotides not matched to a gene: 6. Germline values: CDR1 SQVTM, CDR2 ANQGSEA. This CDR3 has 13 residues. CDR3 DNA sequence: TGCAGCGCGGGACAGGGGTTAGGAAACATTCAGTACTTC. This encodes CSAGQGLGNIQYF. Looking up the rest from reference TRBV29-1 and TRBJ2-4 gives the full variable domain: SAVISQKPSRDICQRGTSLTIQCQVDSQVTMMFWYRQQPGQSLTLIATANQGSEATYESGFVIDKFPISRPNLTFSTLTVSNMSPEDSSIYLCSAGQGLGNIQYFGAGTRLSVL.

The V call is TRBV7-6, the J call TRBJ1-6; D not resolved. Trimming took off 6 bases at V and 10 bases at J, with 13 bases between the two ends. CDR3 length: 13 residues. Germline assignment: CDR1 SGHVS and CDR2 FNYEAQ. As DNA, the CDR3 is TGTGCCAGCAGTTCAGCTAGAGGGTCACCCCTCCACTTT. This translates into CASSSARGSPLHF.

This chain joins TRBV10-3 and TRBJ2-3, with TRBD2 identical over 10 bases. J was trimmed by 0 bases and V by 7 bases; bases with no gene match: 4. CDR1 and CDR2 (germline): ENHRY, SYGVKD. This CDR3 is 15 amino acids long. CDR3 sequence: CAINGLAESTDTQYF. CDR3 nucleotides: TGTGCCATCAACGGACTAGCGGAAAGCACAGATACGCAGTATTTT.

The chain carries TRBV30 and TRBJ2-5; 7 bases fit TRBD1. The J call may be faulty, since TRBJ2-7 better matches the DNA end. The CDR3 is made up of 14 amino acids. In germline, CDR1 is GTSNPN, CDR2 SVGIG (reference sequence). This CDR3 is CAWSVRQGIYEQYF. The CDR3 region has the DNA TGTGCCTGGAGTGTAAGACAGGGAATATACGAGCAGTACTTC.

V usage is TRBV2 and J usage is TRBJ2-2; TRBD2 matches 9 bases. The V and J ends lost 5 bases and 5 bases, in that order; junction bases with no gene match: 9. The CDR3 runs to 16 residues. Germline assignment: CDR1 SNHLY and CDR2 FYNNEI. Here the CDR3 reads CASSPSTSGFTGELFF. CDR3 nucleotides: TGTGCCAGCAGTCCCTCGACTAGCGGCTTTACCGGGGAGCTGTTTTTT.

V and J are TRBV6-1 and TRBJ2-5, with D possibly TRBD1 on 6 matching bases. Germline values: CDR1 MNHNS, CDR2 SASEGT. V lost 4 bases, J lost 7 bases, and 16 bases lay in between. CDR3 size: 14 residues. DNA for the CDR3: TGTGCCAGCAGTGTCTTCCGGGACACAGGGACCCAGTACTTC. It is translated as CASSVFRDTGTQYF.

This clone was observed a handful of times. This chain uses TRBV30 with TRBJ2-5, with 10 nucleotides matching TRBD1. V trimming: 1 base; J trimming: 6 bases; junction bases outside the gene matches: 5. The germline V gene has CDR1 GTSNPN and CDR2 SVGIG (reference sequence). The CDR3 covers 14 residues. This CDR3 is CAWSAGTGDKTQYF. DNA for the CDR3: TGTGCCTGGAGTGCCGGGACAGGGGATAAGACCCAGTACTTC. The full variable domain, in which reference TRBV30 and TRBJ2-5 provide the parts outside the CDR3, is SQTIHQWPATLVQPVGSPLSLECTVEGTSNPNLYWYRQAAGRGLQLLFYSVGIGQISSEVPQNLSASRPQDRQFILSSKKLLLSDSGFYLCAWSAGTGDKTQYFGPGTRLLVL.

The chain uses TRBV10-2 and TRBJ1-6, with TRBD1 identical over 7 bases. Trimming at V came to 6 bases and at J to 6 bases, leaving 5 bases not matched to a gene. Per the germline V gene, CDR1 is WSHSY and CDR2 is SAAADI. This CDR3 is 14 amino acids long. The CDR3: CASRSTGRNSPLHF. CDR3 DNA: TGCGCCAGCAGGTCGACAGGGCGTAATTCACCCCTCCACTTT.

The rearrangement joins TRBV2 to TRBJ1-3; 7 nucleotides align to TRBD1. Looked up from germline, CDR1 is SNHLY and CDR2 is FYNNEI. The CDR3 contains 15 residues. The J segment lost 2 bases and the V segment lost 5 bases, leaving 6 bases of the junction unmatched. CDR3 residues: CASSRTGDAGNTIYF. In DNA form, the CDR3 reads TGTGCCAGCAGTCGAACAGGGGACGCTGGAAACACCATATATTTT. Full variable domain (remainder filled in from reference TRBV2 and TRBJ1-3): EPEVTQTPSHQVTQMGQEVILRCVPISNHLYFYWYRQILGQKVEFLVSFYNNEISEKSEIFDDQFSVERPDGSNFTLKIRSTKLEDSAMYFCASSRTGDAGNTIYFGEGSWLTVV.

J is TRBJ2-7 and V is TRBV27, with 12 nucleotides matching TRBD2. The V and J ends lost 3 bases and 4 bases, in that order; junction bases with no gene match: 7. The CDR3 consists of 16 residues. Germline V gene sequence: CDR1 MNHEY, CDR2 SMNVEV (reference sequence). Here the CDR3 DNA reads TGTGCCAGCAGTTTCTTCGGACTAGCGGGACCGTACGAGCAGTACTTC. It is translated as CASSFFGLAGPYEQYF.

This clone was counted a few times. The CDR3 region is CASSIGQPHSNQPQHF. CDR3 DNA sequence: TGTGCCAGTAGTATCGGACAACCACATAGCAATCAGCCCCAGCATTTT. This sequence joins TRBV19 and TRBJ1-5; maybe TRBD1 (5 bases). The CDR3 runs to 16 residues. Between the trimmed V and J ends, which lost 3 bases and 0 bases, there was a span of 12 bases. Germline CDR1 is LNHDA and CDR2 is SQIVND (reference sequence).

The rearrangement uses TRBV7-9 and TRBJ1-3; a possible D gene is TRBD1 (6 bases). Trimming removed 5 bases at V and 0 bases at J, with 23 bases between. Germline CDR1 SEHNR, CDR2 FQNEAQ (reference sequence). The CDR3 covers 19 residues. CDR3 coding DNA: TGTGCCAGCAGCCCACACCCGTACAGGACAGACAGCTCTGGAAACACCATATATTTT. This sequence encodes CASSPHPYRTDSSGNTIYF.

The chain recombines TRBV7-2 with TRBJ2-2; 12 nucleotides line up with TRBD2. The V gene end was trimmed by 7 bases and the J gene end by 3 bases; junction bases not matched to a gene: 15. The CDR3 contains 19 residues. Germline V gene data show CDR1 as SGHTA and CDR2 as FQGNSA. The CDR3 loop is CASNSPRASGRGDTGELFF. CDR3 in DNA: TGTGCCAGCAACTCCCCGCGGGCTAGCGGGAGGGGGGACACCGGGGAGCTGTTTTTT.